Presented here are 10 T cell receptor beta chains from one specimen sequenced in a study of T cell responses to AZD1222 COVID-19 vaccine. Sequencing was performed with immunoSEQ multiplex PCR; in TCRdb, only in-frame clones are kept and a portion is missing. Here the sample spans about 120,000 clones, just under 95% being singletons. The sequences come from peripheral blood, collected on day 0 of AZD1222 vaccination. These receptors all come from an adult in good health.

The V gene is TRBV25-1, the J gene TRBJ2-3, with 7 bases lining up with TRBD2. The CDR3 is made up of 14 amino acids. V gave up 6 bases and J gave up 6 bases; unmatched junction bases: 9. From germline, CDR1 is MGHDK and CDR2 SYGVNS. The DNA for the CDR3 is TGTGCCAGCAGGAGTGGCGGGAGCGTTGATACGCAGTATTTT. Amino acid sequence: CASRSGGSVDTQYF.

V and J are TRBV24-1 and TRBJ1-1, with D perhaps TRBD1 (6 bases). Per germline, CDR1 KGHDR and CDR2 SFDVKD. The germline V and J ends were trimmed by 5 bases and 0 bases, with 9 bases remaining between them. The CDR3 extends over 14 amino acids. The DNA for the CDR3 is TGTGCCACCAGTGTCGGGGGCATGAACACTGAAGCTTTCTTT. Its translation is CATSVGGMNTEAFF.

This rearrangement joins TRBV18 to TRBJ2-7; maybe TRBD2 (5 bases). The germline gives CDR1 KGHSH, CDR2 LQKENI. The V end lost 0 bases, the J end lost 3 bases, and 9 bases lay between the germline ends. The CDR3 sequence is 14 residues long. The CDR3 region is CASSPPTGSYEQYF. The DNA for the CDR3 is TGTGCCAGCTCACCACCGACGGGGAGCTACGAGCAGTACTTC.

J is TRBJ2-7 and V is TRBV7-6; 7 bases map to TRBD2. The CDR3 covers 15 residues. Germline V lookup: CDR1 SGHVS, CDR2 FNYEAQ. The junction had 5 bases not matched to a gene; V was cut back by 1 base and J by 2 bases. CDR3 sequence (DNA): TGTGCCAGCAGCTTAGGCCCGGGACTACCCTACGAGCAGTACTTC. It specifies CASSLGPGLPYEQYF.

The chain is built from TRBV28 and TRBJ2-7; D might be TRBD1 (6 bases). Germline V gives CDR1 MDHEN, CDR2 SYDVKM. V dropped 3 bases and J dropped 1 base, with 13 bases sitting between them. This CDR3 has 15 residues. The CDR3 loop is CASSLPSGQSYEQYF. The CDR3 DNA reads as TGTGCCAGCAGTTTGCCCTCCGGACAGTCCTACGAGCAGTACTTC.

This clone is a singleton in its sample. The chain recombines TRBV24-1 with TRBJ2-1; a possible D gene is TRBD1 (6 bases). The V end lost 1 base, the J end lost 6 bases, and 9 bases lay between the germline ends. Germline CDR1 is KGHDR and CDR2 is SFDVKD. CDR3 length: 14 residues. The CDR3 region has the DNA TGTGCCACCAGTGATTTAAACAGGGCCAATGAGCAGTTCTTC. This sequence encodes CATSDLNRANEQFF.

The chain carries TRBV28 and TRBJ2-1; 13 nucleotides agree with TRBD2. V was clipped by 5 bases and J by 7 bases; unmatched bases: 2. There are 14 residues in the CDR3. From germline, CDR1 is MDHEN and CDR2 SYDVKM. CDR3 nucleotide sequence: TGTGCCAGCAGTCCGACTAGCGGGAGGAATGAGCAGTTCTTC. Translating it yields CASSPTSGRNEQFF.

This chain's CDR3 is CASSLDGLNTEAFF. CDR3 coding DNA: TGTGCCAGCAGCTTAGACGGTCTTAACACTGAAGCTTTCTTT. The rearrangement uses TRBV13 and TRBJ1-1, with unresolved D. Trimming pared 1 base from V and 2 bases from J, leaving 8 bases between. Germline V gene data show CDR1 as PRHDT and CDR2 as FYEKMQ (reference sequence). The CDR3 is made up of 14 amino acids.

The chain's CDR3 is CASSLREYTDTQYF. Written as DNA, the CDR3 is TGTGCCAGCAGCTTAAGAGAGTATACAGATACGCAGTATTTT. The chain uses TRBV11-3 and TRBJ2-3; D unresolved. This CDR3 is built from 14 residues. V lost 2 bases and J lost 3, with 9 bases in between. Germline V gives CDR1 SGHNT, CDR2 YENEEA.

This chain connects TRBV27 to TRBJ1-5; a weak D match, TRBD1 (5 bases). Trimming left V 5 bases short and J 2 bases short, with 19 bases between. CDR1 is MNHEY, CDR2 SMNVEV, per germline (reference sequence). The CDR3 covers 17 residues. The CDR3 region has the DNA TGTGCCAGCAGTCCTTCCGGCGGGGACTATGGCAATCAGCCCCAGCATTTT. As protein: CASSPSGGDYGNQPQHF.